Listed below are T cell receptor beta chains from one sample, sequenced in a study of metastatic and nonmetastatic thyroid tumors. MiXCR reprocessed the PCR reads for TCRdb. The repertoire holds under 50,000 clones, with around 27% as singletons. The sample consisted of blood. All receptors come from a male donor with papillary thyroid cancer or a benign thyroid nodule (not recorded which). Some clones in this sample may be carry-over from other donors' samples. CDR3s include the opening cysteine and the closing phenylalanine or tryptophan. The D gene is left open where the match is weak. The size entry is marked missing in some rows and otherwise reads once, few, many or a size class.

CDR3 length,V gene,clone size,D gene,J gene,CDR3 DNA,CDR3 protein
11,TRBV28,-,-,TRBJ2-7,TGTGCCAGCAGTTCGAACTACGAGCAGTACTTC,CASSSNYEQYF
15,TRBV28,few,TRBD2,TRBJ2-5,TGTGCCAGCAGTTTCCCTAGCGGGAGCTACGAGACCCAGTACTTC,CASSFPSGSYETQYF
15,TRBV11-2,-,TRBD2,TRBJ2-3,TGTGCCAGCAGCCCGCAAGCGGGAGGCGCAGATACGCAGTATTTT,CASSPQAGGADTQYF
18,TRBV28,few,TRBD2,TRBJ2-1,TGTGCCAGCAGTTCCTCGGGACTAGCGGGAGGGGAGTACAATGAGCAGTTCTTC,CASSSSGLAGGEYNEQFF
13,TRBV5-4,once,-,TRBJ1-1,TGTGCCAGCAGTTCAAGTCAAGGGACTGAAGCCTTCTTT,CASSSSQGTEAFF
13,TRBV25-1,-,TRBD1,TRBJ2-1,TGTGCCAGCAGTGACTTGGACAGGGGGTATCAGTTCTTC,CASSDLDRGYQFF
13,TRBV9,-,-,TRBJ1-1,TGTGCCAGCAGCGTTGTGTGGGGAGGTGAAGCTTTCTTT,CASSVVWGGEAFF
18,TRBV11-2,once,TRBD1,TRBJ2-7,TGTGCCAGCAGCTTAGAGCCCGATCGAGGGGACAGTCCCTACGAGCAGTACTTC,CASSLEPDRGDSPYEQYF
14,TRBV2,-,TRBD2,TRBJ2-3,TGTGCCATGTTAGCGGGCGCTATCACAGATACGCAGTATTTT,CAMLAGAITDTQYF
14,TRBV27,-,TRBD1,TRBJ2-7,TGTGCCAGCAGGGGGACAGTCCACTCCTACGAGCAGTACTTC,CASRGTVHSYEQYF
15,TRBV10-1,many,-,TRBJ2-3,TGCGCCAGCAGTGAGTCGGATCCGGGTACAGATACGCAGTATTTT,CASSESDPGTDTQYF
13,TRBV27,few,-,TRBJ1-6,TGTGCCAGCAAGGGGACACGGAGTTCACCCCTCCACTTT,CASKGTRSSPLHF
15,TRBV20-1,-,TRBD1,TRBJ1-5,TGCAGTGCTAGAGCCAGGGGGTTTAGCAATCAGCCCCAGCATTTT,CSARARGFSNQPQHF
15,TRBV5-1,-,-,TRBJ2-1,TGCGCCAGCAGCTTGGGTGCGGGTTGGTACAATGAGCAGTTCTTC,CASSLGAGWYNEQFF
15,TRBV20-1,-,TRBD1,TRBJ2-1,TGCAGTGCTCCTGACAGGGGGCGAAGATACAATGAGCAGTTCTTC,CSAPDRGRRYNEQFF